These 14 T cell receptor beta chains were sequenced from one sample in a study of molecular identifiers for immune sequencing clone quantification. TCRdb called the PCR reads again in MiXCR, with one record for every CDR3 protein. Of around 320,000 distinct CDR3 sequences in the sample, 24% are singletons; the top ten hold 0.65% to 0.75%. Sequenced material: naive CD8+ T cells from blood, with Jurkat cell RNA spiked in. The subset was: FACS-sorted CD8+CD4-CCR7+CD45RA+ naive T cells. These receptors were obtained from a human donor in good health. Some libraries in this study had Jurkat cell RNA spiked in.

This clonotype was counted ten times or more. The gene calls are TRBV7-9 and TRBJ1-4; no definite D call. This CDR3 region has 15 residues. Germline V gene lookup returns CDR1 SEHNR and CDR2 FQNEAQ (reference sequence). Between the trimmed V and J ends, which lost 5 bases and 4 bases, there was a span of 14 bases. CDR3 DNA: TGTGCCAGCAGCCTCCCGACGGGATATAATGAAAAACTGTTTTTT. It codes for CASSLPTGYNEKLFF.

This clonotype was seen a handful of times. The chain carries TRBV29-1 and TRBJ2-7; 14 bases are a match to TRBD2. V lost 4 bases and J lost 0; bases outside the gene matches: 2. The CDR3 runs to 15 residues. The V gene's germline CDR1 is SQVTM and CDR2 ANQGSEA. CDR3 DNA sequence: TGCAGCGTTGCGGGACTAGCGGGAGTCTCCTACGAGCAGTACTTC. The encoded protein is CSVAGLAGVSYEQYF.

This clonotype has a count of ten or more. This sequence joins TRBV29-1 and TRBJ2-5; D is ambiguous. This CDR3 region has 14 residues. Germline V gene lookup returns CDR1 SQVTM and CDR2 ANQGSEA. V was trimmed by 2 bases and J by 5 bases, leaving 15 bases between them. The chain's CDR3 is CSVESDPPQETQYF. CDR3 in DNA: TGCAGCGTTGAATCAGATCCGCCCCAGGAGACCCAGTACTTC.

In its sample, this clonotype was seen many times. V usage is TRBV20-1 and J usage is TRBJ2-5; 10 bases map to TRBD1. Trimming cost V 0 bases and J 3 bases; bases outside gene matches: 10. Germline-derived CDR1 and CDR2 are DFQATT and SNEGSKA (reference sequence). This CDR3 contains 17 residues. Here the CDR3 reads CSARDEGGTGVEETQYF. Here the CDR3 DNA reads TGCAGTGCTAGAGATGAAGGAGGGACAGGGGTTGAAGAGACCCAGTACTTC.

CDR3 loop: CASSSGQGVADTQYF. CDR3 nucleotides: TGCGCCAGCAGCAGCGGACAGGGCGTGGCAGATACGCAGTATTTT. The chain carries TRBV4-1 and TRBJ2-3; TRBD1 agrees at 8 bases. V lost 5 bases, J lost 4 bases, and 8 bases stayed unmatched. Germline V gene data show CDR1 as MGHRA and CDR2 as YSYEKL. The CDR3 runs to 15 residues.

This clonotype was counted many times. The chain joins TRBV29-1 to TRBJ2-2, with a weak D call TRBD2 (6 bases). Per the germline V gene, CDR1 is SQVTM and CDR2 is ANQGSEA. V was cut by 4 bases and J by 7 bases, with 13 bases left in between. The CDR3 sequence is 13 residues long. This CDR3 reads CSVVRESGGELFF. CDR3 DNA: TGCAGCGTTGTACGGGAGTCAGGCGGGGAGCTGTTTTTT.

This clonotype was recorded many times. The chain carries TRBV5-1 and TRBJ1-5, with a possible D match to TRBD1 (6 bases). Germline-derived CDR1 and CDR2 are SGHRS and YFSETQ. Trimming took 0 bases from V and 0 from J, leaving 13 bases between them. The CDR3 extends over 17 amino acids. The CDR3 DNA is TGCGCCAGCAGCTTGGTGGGGGGCCCTTATAGCAATCAGCCCCAGCATTTT. Translation: CASSLVGGPYSNQPQHF.

This clonotype was picked up a small number of times. The chain links TRBV24-1 to TRBJ1-4; 9 bases are a match to TRBD1. Per germline, CDR1 KGHDR and CDR2 SFDVKD. This CDR3 has 17 amino acids. V shed 4 bases and J 3 bases; nucleotides not matched to a gene: 8. The CDR3 coding sequence is TGTGCCACCAGTGACCCAGGACAGGGGTCTGCTAATGAAAAACTGTTTTTT. Protein: CATSDPGQGSANEKLFF.

Notes on this clonotype: This may come from a read error, since a much larger clone is one base off. The chain joins TRBV6-5 to TRBJ2-3; D unresolved. Germline V lookup: CDR1 MNHEY, CDR2 SVGAGI. This CDR3 has 13 residues. The CDR3 bases are TGTGCCGGCAGTTCCGAGCTGAGAGATACGCAGTATTTT. It yields the protein CAGSSELRDTQYF.

The V gene is TRBV7-6, the J gene TRBJ2-1; weak D call: TRBD1 (6 bases). Germline loops: CDR1 SGHVS, CDR2 FNYEAQ. This CDR3 comprises 13 residues. The V end was cut by 1 base, the J end by 10 bases, with 11 bases between. Here the CDR3 reads CASSLGQVDEQFF. DNA of the CDR3: TGTGCCAGCAGCTTAGGACAGGTGGACGAGCAGTTCTTC. Looking up the rest from reference TRBV7-6 and TRBJ2-1 gives the full variable domain: GAGVSQSPRYKVTKRGQDVALRCDPISGHVSLYWYRQALGQGPEFLTYFNYEAQQDKSGLPNDRFSAERPEGSISTLTIQRTEQRDSAMYRCASSLGQVDEQFFGPGTRLTVL.

This chain connects TRBV7-3 to TRBJ1-1, with TRBD1 matching 7 bases. Looked up from germline, CDR1 is SGHTA and CDR2 is FQGTGA. The CDR3 spans 15 residues. Germline trimming cut 4 bases from V and 3 bases from J; bases unmatched to any gene: 8. CDR3 residues: CASSSHRGEDTEAFF. The CDR3 coding sequence is TGTGCCAGCAGCTCGCACAGGGGTGAGGACACTGAAGCTTTCTTT.

CDR3 sequence: CSAREKGLRGRQETQYF. The CDR3 bases are TGCAGTGCTAGAGAGAAGGGGTTGAGGGGCCGGCAAGAGACCCAGTACTTC. The rearrangement joins TRBV20-1 to TRBJ2-5; D tentatively reads TRBD1 or TRBD2 (5 bases each). The V end lost 0 bases, the J end lost 2 bases, and 19 bases lay between the germline ends. Looked up from germline, CDR1 is DFQATT and CDR2 is SNEGSKA (reference sequence). This CDR3 comprises 17 residues.

In this sample, this clonotype turned up a few times. V gene TRBV11-2 combines with J gene TRBJ2-4; the D is unclear. Germline V gene sequence: CDR1 SGHAT, CDR2 FQNNGV. The CDR3 covers 13 residues. The CDR3 spells CATRPEAKNIQYF. The CDR3 nucleotides read TGTGCAACCAGGCCTGAAGCCAAAAACATTCAGTACTTC.

This clonotype occurred a few times. V and J are TRBV6-2 or TRBV6-3 and TRBJ2-5; TRBD2 might be the D (6 bases). The length of the CDR3 is 17 residues. Deletions cut 0 bases from V and 7 bases from J, with 21 bases between. CDR1 is MNHEY, CDR2 SVGEGT, per germline. The DNA of the CDR3 is TGTGCCAGCAGTTACTCGAGTGCGGGACTGGCGGCTCTGACCCAGTACTTC. Translation gives CASSYSSAGLAALTQYF.